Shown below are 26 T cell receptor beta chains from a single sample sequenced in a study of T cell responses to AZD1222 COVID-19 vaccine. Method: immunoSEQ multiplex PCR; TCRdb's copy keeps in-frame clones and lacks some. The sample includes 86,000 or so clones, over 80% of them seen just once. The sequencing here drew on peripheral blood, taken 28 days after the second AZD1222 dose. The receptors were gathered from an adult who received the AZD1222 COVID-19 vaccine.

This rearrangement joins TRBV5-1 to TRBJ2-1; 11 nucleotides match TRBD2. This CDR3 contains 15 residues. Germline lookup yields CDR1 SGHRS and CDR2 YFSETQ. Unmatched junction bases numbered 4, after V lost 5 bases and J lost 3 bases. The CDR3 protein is CASRRGLADYNEQFF. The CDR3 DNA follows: TGCGCCAGCAGGAGGGGACTAGCGGACTACAATGAGCAGTTCTTC.

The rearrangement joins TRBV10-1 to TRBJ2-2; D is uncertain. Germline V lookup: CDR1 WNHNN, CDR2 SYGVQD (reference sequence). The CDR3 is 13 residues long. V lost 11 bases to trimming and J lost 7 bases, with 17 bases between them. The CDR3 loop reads CASSPRLDGELFF. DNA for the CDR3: TGCGCCTCCTCCCCTCGTCTGGACGGGGAGCTGTTTTTT.

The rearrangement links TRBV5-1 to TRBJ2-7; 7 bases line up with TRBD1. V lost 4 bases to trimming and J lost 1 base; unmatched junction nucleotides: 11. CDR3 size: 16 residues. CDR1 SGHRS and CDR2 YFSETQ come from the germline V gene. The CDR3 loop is CASSRQTDRDSYEQYF. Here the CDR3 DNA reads TGCGCCAGCAGCCGTCAAACCGACAGGGATTCCTACGAGCAGTACTTC.

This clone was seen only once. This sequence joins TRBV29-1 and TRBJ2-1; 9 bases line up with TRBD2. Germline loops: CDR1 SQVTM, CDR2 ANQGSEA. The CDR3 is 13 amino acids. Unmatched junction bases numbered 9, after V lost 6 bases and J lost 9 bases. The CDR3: CSVGGRALSEQFF. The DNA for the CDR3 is TGCAGCGTAGGCGGGAGGGCACTCTCTGAGCAGTTCTTC.

CDR3 protein: CASSLSRLAHQETQYF. CDR3 nucleotides: TGTGCCAGCAGTTTATCGAGACTAGCGCACCAAGAGACCCAGTACTTC. The chain links TRBV27 to TRBJ2-5; 8 bases are a match to TRBD2. The CDR3 covers 16 residues. The V gene end was trimmed by 0 bases and the J gene end by 0 bases; junction bases not matched to a gene: 3. Germline V gives CDR1 MNHEY, CDR2 SMNVEV (reference sequence).

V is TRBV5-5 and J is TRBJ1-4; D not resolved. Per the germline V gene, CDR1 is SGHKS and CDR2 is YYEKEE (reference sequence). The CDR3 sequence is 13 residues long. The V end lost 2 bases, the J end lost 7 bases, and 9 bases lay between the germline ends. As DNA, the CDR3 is TGTGCCAGCAGCTTAAACCACTTTGAAAAACTGTTTTTT. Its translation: CASSLNHFEKLFF. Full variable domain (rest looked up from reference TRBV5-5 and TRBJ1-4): DAGVTQSPTHLIKTRGQQVTLRCSPISGHKSVSWYQQVLGQGPQFIFQYYEKEERGRGNFPDRFSARQFPNYSSELNVNALLLGDSALYLCASSLNHFEKLFFGSGTQLSVL.

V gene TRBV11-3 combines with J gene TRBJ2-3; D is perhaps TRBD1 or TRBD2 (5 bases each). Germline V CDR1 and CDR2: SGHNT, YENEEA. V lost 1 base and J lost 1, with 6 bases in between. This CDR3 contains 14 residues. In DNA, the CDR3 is TGTGCCAGCAGCTTAGCGGGGCGCACAGATACGCAGTATTTT. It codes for CASSLAGRTDTQYF.

The CDR3 coding sequence is TGTGCCAGCAGCGTAGCAAAAGGGATCAACTATGGCTACACCTTC. Translation: CASSVAKGINYGYTF. The V call is TRBV9, the J call TRBJ1-2; the D is unclear. The CDR3 covers 15 residues. The V gene's germline CDR1 is SGDLS and CDR2 YYNGEE. The V end lost 0 bases, the J end lost 2 bases, and 11 bases lay between the germline ends.

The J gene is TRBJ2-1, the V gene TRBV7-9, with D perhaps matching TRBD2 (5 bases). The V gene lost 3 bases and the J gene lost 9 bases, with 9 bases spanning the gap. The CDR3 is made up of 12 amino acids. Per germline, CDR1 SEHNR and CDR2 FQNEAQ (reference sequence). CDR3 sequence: CASSFLEGEQFF. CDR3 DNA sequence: TGTGCCAGCAGCTTTCTAGAGGGTGAGCAGTTCTTC.

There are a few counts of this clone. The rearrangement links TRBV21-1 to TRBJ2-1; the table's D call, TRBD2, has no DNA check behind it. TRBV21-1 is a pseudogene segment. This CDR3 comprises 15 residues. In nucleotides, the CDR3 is TGTGCCAGCACCCCCGAGACTAGCGGGGATAATGAGCAGTTCTTC. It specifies CASTPETSGDNEQFF.

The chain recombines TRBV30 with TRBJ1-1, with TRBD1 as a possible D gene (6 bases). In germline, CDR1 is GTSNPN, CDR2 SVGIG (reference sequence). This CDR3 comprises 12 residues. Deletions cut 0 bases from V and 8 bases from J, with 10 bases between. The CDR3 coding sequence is TGTGCCTGGAGTGTATGGGGGCCAGAAGCTTTCTTT. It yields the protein CAWSVWGPEAFF.

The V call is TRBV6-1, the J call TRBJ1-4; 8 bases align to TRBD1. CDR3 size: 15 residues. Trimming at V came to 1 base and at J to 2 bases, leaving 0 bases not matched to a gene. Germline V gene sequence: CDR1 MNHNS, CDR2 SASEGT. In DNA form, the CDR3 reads TGTGCCAGCAGTGAAGACAGGGGGACTAATGAAAAACTGTTTTTT. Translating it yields CASSEDRGTNEKLFF.

CDR3: CASSQDGSGRGYEQYF. For the CDR3, the DNA is TGTGCCAGCAGCCAAGATGGAAGCGGGAGGGGCTACGAGCAGTACTTC. The chain employs TRBV3-1 (or the pseudogene TRBV3-2) and TRBJ2-7, with 10 bases that match TRBD2. There are 16 residues in the CDR3. The germline gives CDR1 LGHDT, CDR2 YNNKEL (reference sequence). V lost 0 bases, J lost 3 bases, and 5 bases stayed unmatched.

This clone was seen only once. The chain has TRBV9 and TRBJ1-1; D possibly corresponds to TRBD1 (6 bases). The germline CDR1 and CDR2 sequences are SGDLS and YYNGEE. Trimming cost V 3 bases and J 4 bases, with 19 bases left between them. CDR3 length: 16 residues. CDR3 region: CASSAGSGLRGTEAFF. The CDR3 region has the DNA TGTGCCAGCAGCGCCGGTTCCGGGCTCAGGGGCACTGAAGCTTTCTTT.

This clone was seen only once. Here the CDR3 reads CASSGGADGYTF. The CDR3 bases are TGTGCCAGCAGCGGAGGGGCTGACGGCTACACCTTC. The genes are TRBV2 and TRBJ1-2; D is possibly TRBD1 (5 bases). Germline V gene data show CDR1 as SNHLY and CDR2 as FYNNEI. The CDR3 sequence is 12 residues long. V gave up 6 bases and J gave up 8 bases, with 13 bases separating them.

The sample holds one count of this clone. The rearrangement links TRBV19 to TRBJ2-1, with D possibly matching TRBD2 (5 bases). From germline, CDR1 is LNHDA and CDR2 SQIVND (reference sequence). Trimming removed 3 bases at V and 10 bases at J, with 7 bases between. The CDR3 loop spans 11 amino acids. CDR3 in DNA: TGTGCCAGTAGTATGCCGGGGGAGCAGTTCTTC. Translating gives CASSMPGEQFF.

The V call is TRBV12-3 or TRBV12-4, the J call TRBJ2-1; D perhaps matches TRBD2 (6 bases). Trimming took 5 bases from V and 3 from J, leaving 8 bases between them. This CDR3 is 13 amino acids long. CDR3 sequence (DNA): TGTGCCAGCAGTGAGCGGGTCTACAATGAGCAGTTCTTC. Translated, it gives CASSERVYNEQFF.

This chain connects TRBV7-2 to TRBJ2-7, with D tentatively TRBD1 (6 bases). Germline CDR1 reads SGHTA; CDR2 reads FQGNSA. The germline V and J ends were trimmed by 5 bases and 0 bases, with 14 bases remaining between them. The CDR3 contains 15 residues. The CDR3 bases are TGTGCCAGCAGCCTGGGGGCGATAAACTCCTACGAGCAGTACTTC. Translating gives CASSLGAINSYEQYF.

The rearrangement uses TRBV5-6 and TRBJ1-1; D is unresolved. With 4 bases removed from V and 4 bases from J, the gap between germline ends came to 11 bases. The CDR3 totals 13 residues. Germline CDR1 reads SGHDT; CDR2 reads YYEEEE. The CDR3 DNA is TGTGCCAGCAGCACCGGACGTGGCACTGAAGCTTTCTTT. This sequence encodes CASSTGRGTEAFF.

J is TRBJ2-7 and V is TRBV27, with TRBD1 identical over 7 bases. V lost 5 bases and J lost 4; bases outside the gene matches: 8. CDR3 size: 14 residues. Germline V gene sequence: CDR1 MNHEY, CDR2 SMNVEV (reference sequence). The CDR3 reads CASSRERGRYEQYF. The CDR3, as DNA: TGTGCCAGCAGTAGGGAGAGGGGGCGATACGAGCAGTACTTC.

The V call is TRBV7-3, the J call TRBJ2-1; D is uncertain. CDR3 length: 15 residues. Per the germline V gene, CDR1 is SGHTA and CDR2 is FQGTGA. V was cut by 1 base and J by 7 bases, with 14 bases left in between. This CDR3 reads CASSLIRALRNEQFF. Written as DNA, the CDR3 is TGTGCCAGCAGCTTAATAAGGGCACTGAGGAATGAGCAGTTCTTC.

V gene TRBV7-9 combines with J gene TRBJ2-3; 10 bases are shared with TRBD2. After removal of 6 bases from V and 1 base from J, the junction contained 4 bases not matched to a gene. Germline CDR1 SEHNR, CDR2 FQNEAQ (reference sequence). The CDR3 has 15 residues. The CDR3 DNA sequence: TGTGCCAGCAGACCAACTAGCGGGGGCACAGATACGCAGTATTTT. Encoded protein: CASRPTSGGTDTQYF.

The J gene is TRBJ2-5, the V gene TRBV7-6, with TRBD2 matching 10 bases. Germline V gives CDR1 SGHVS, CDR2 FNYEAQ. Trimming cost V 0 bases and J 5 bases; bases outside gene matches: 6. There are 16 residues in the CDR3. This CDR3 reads CASSLAPSGGGETQYF. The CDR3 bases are TGTGCCAGCAGCTTAGCGCCTAGCGGGGGTGGGGAGACCCAGTACTTC.

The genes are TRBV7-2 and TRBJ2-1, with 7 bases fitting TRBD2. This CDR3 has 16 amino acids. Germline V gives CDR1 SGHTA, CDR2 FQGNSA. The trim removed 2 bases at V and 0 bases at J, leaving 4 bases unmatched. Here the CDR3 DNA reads TGTGCCAGCAGCTTACGGGGCGGGGGCTCCTACAATGAGCAGTTCTTC. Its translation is CASSLRGGGSYNEQFF. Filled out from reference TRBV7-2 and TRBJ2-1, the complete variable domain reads GAGVSQSPSNKVTEKGKDVELRCDPISGHTALYWYRQSLGQGLEFLIYFQGNSAPDKSGLPSDRFSAERTGGSVSTLTIQRTQQEDSAVYLCASSLRGGGSYNEQFFGPGTRLTVL.

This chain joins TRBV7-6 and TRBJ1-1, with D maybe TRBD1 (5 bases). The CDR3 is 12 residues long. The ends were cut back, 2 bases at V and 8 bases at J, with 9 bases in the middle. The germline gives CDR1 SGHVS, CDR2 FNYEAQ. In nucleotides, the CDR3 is TGTGCCAGCAGCTTACTAAGGGGCGAAGCTTTCTTT. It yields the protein CASSLLRGEAFF. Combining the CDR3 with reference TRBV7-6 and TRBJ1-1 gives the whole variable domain GAGVSQSPRYKVTKRGQDVALRCDPISGHVSLYWYRQALGQGPEFLTYFNYEAQQDKSGLPNDRFSAERPEGSISTLTIQRTEQRDSAMYRCASSLLRGEAFFGQGTRLTVV.

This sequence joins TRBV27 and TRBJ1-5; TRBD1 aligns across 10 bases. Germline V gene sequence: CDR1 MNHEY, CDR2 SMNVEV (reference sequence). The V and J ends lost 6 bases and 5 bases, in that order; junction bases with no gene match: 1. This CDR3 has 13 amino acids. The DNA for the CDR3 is TGTGCCAGCAGAGGGACAGGGGATCAGCCCCAGCATTTT. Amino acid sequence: CASRGTGDQPQHF.